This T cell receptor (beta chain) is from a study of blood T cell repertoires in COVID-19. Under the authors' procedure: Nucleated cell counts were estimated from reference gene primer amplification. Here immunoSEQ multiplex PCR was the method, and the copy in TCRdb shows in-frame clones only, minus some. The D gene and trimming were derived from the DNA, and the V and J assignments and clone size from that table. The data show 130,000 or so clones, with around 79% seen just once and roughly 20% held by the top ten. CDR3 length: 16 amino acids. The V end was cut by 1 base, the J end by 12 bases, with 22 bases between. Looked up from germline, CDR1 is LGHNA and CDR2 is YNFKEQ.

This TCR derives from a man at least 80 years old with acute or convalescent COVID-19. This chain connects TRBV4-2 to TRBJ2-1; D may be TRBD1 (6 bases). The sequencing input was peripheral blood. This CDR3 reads CASSQVRDTLQIGQFF. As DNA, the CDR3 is TGTGCCAGCAGCCAAGTACGGGACACTCTACAAATTGGGCAGTTCTTC.